This T cell receptor (beta chain) was identified during a study of shared clonotypes between healthy human individuals. Study observations and caveats: Limited genetic and exposure-history diversity came from having few donors.

It was into CD45RA+ naive and CD45RA-negative memory subsets that the CD4+ cells were split. The table came from immunoSEQ multiplex PCR; TCRdb's copy has only in-frame clones and leaves some out. The sample lists 1.6 million or so clones; roughly 96% were seen once. Details on this clone: No antigen is known for it.

J gave up 5 bases and V 4 bases, and 4 bases lay outside the gene matches. CDR1 is SGHDN, CDR2 FVKESK, per germline. This CDR3 has 14 residues. The source is a man between 25 and 39 years old in good health. The chain links TRBV14 to TRBJ2-4, with 8 positions matching TRBD2. What was sequenced was naive CD4+ T cells sorted from blood. Subset in this sample: CD45RA+ positively selected. The CDR3, as DNA: TGTGCCAGCAGCCTTCAGCGGGAGCAAAACATTCAGTACTTC. Translating it yields CASSLQREQNIQYF.